Below, 2 T cell receptor beta chains from the same sample are listed, as sequenced in a study of blood T cell repertoires in COVID-19. The protocol was immunoSEQ multiplex PCR, while the TCRdb copy is restricted to in-frame clones and leaves out a portion. The sample consists of around 320,000 clones, 90% of them appearing once. Source material: PBMCs or T cells enriched from blood (not recorded which). The receptors come from a woman in her 30s who had been exposed to COVID-19.

The sample holds one count of this clone. Other DNA sequences from this sample encode an identical CDR3 as well. This chain uses TRBV2 with TRBJ1-5; D unresolved. V lost 4 bases and J lost 2, with 9 bases in between. CDR1 and CDR2 (germline): SNHLY, FYNNEI. The CDR3 spans 14 residues. The CDR3 here is CASSGEGGNQPQHF. The CDR3 DNA is TGTGCCAGCAGTGGAGAGGGAGGCAATCAGCCCCAGCATTTT. Complete variable domain (other parts from reference TRBV2 and TRBJ1-5): EPEVTQTPSHQVTQMGQEVILRCVPISNHLYFYWYRQILGQKVEFLVSFYNNEISEKSEIFDDQFSVERPDGSNFTLKIRSTKLEDSAMYFCASSGEGGNQPQHFGDGTRLSIL.

V usage is TRBV7-9 and J usage is TRBJ2-5, with D possibly matching TRBD2 (5 bases). The CDR3 runs to 16 residues. V lost 5 bases, J lost 5 bases, and 21 bases lay in between. Germline V gene data show CDR1 as SEHNR and CDR2 as FQNEAQ (reference sequence). The chain's CDR3 is CASSASVSGVRETQYF. Here the CDR3 DNA reads TGTGCCAGCAGCGCCAGCGTATCCGGGGTAAGGGAGACCCAGTACTTC.